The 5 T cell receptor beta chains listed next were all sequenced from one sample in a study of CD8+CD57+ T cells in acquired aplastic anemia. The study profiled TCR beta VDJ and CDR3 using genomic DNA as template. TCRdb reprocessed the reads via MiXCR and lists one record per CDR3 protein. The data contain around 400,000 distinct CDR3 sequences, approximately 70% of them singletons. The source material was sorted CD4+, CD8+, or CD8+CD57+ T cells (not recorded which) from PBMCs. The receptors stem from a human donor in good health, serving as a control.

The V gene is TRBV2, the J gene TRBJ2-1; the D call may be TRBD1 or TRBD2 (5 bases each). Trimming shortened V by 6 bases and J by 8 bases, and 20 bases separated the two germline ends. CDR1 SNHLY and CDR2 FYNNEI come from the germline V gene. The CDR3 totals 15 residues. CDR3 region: CASRAGTQGWDEQFF. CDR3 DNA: TGTGCCAGCAGAGCCGGGACCCAAGGTTGGGATGAGCAGTTCTTC.

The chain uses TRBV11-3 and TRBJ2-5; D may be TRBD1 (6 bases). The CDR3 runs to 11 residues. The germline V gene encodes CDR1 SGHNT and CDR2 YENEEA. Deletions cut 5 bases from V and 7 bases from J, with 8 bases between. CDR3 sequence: CASSKGGTQYF. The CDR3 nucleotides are TGTGCCAGCAGCAAAGGGGGGACCCAGTACTTC.

The DNA of the CDR3 is TGTGCCAGCAGCTTGGTGGCAGACAATGAGCAGTTCCTGTTTTTT. Translation: CASSLVADNEQFLFF. The rearrangement joins TRBV7-3 to TRBJ1-4; D remains ambiguous. Between the trimmed V and J ends, which lost 3 bases and 14 bases, there was a span of 22 bases. Germline CDR1 SGHTA, CDR2 FQGTGA. The CDR3 contains 15 residues.

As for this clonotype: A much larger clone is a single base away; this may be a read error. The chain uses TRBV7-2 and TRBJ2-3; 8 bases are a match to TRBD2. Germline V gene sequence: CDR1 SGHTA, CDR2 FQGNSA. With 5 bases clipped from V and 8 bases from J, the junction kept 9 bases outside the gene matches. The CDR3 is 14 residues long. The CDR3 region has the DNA TGTGCCAGCAGCCCCGGGGGGGCCGCAGGTACGCAGTATTTT. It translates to CASSPGGAAGTQYF.

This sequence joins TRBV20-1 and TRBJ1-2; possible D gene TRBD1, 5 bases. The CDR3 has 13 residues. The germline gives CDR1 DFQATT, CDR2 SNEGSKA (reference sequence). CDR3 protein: CSVQGLRARGYTF. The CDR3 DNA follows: TGCAGCGTTCAAGGACTCAGGGCCCGTGGCTACACCTTC.